This T cell receptor (beta chain) was sequenced for a study of regulatory T cells in long-lasting Graves disease (dated by TCRdb to the early 2020s). For context, the study as a whole: Persistent Graves' disease meant more than 5 years of antithyroid drug treatment with TSH receptor autoantibodies that stayed positive. Persistent Graves' disease patients in the clinical cohort had taken antithyroid drugs for approximately 9.5 years on average. The study was conducted in China and was registered as a clinical trial. TCR sequencing covered some 13 persistent and about 20 newly diagnosed Graves' disease patients, 33 samples in total. This study used TCR sequencing and RNA sequencing of peripheral blood to compare persistent Graves' disease patients against newly diagnosed Graves' disease patients.

The time point label for this specimen denotes: persistent/refractory GD, antithyroid drugs over 5 years with positive TRAb. RNA was extracted from PBMCs in TRIzol for both TCR sequencing and RNA sequencing. The diagnosis of Graves' disease was made according to American Thyroid Association guidelines. Patients were recruited from an endocrinology department in Xi'an, China. Each patient gave around 9.2 milliliters of peripheral blood, collected in an EDTA anticoagulant tube. Ficoll Paque Plus density gradient separation was used to isolate PBMCs, and no additional T cell sorting was done. An Agilent 2100 Bioanalyzer and agarose gel were used to assess RNA quality, and a NanoDrop 2000 was used to measure RNA concentration. In this sample, this clonotype turned up many times. The specificity of this receptor is unknown. One base away there is no much larger clone; base qualities are not given. What the work shows at the level of the full study, not this receptor alone: The authors noted that the small sample size was a limitation that may lower accuracy. Sequencing and analysis were restricted to the TCR beta chain. A larger number of public clonotypes was shared among persistent patients (around 2,500) than among newly diagnosed patients (around 890). Because the primary lesion, thyroid tissue, could not be accessed, the study looked at peripheral blood alone. Persistent disease showed preferential use of TRBV28, TRBJ1-2 and TRBJ2-5, whereas newly diagnosed disease favored TRBV20-1 and TRBJ2-1. Persistent Graves' disease patients showed lower TCR Shannon entropy and fewer highly expanded clones than newly diagnosed patients, suggesting clonal expansion.

The CDR3 runs 15 amino acids, cysteine and phenylalanine included. Here the CDR3 DNA is all that survives: 45 bases in frame from base 1. The junction carries 15 bases between V and J, which are trimmed by 1 base and 6 bases respectively. CDR1 SGHVS and CDR2 FQNEAQ were looked up in the germline V gene. Receptors were amplified or captured by multiplex PCR. The reads were generated on an Illumina HiSeq 4000. CDR3 regions were amplified by Arm-PCR with iRepertoire HTBI primers to construct TCR beta libraries. PCR products were gel purified before sequencing. Under the source paper's analysis protocol: A total of some 65 TRBV and approximately 15 TRBJ segments were identified across samples and were used for gene usage analysis of CDR3 amino acid clonotypes. COPE and FqMerger were used to merge the filtered high-quality paired reads into contigs. Contigs were aligned with BLAST to IMGT TRBV, TRBD and TRBJ reference genes, and CDR3 was defined per IMGT. Any clonotype with a frequency above 0.1% was classified as a highly expanded clone. Shannon entropy was used to measure repertoire diversity, and the Gini coefficient was used to measure V-J evenness. A clonotype was considered public if more than one individual shared it. The public reads were reprocessed in TCRdb via fastp at Q25 and MiXCR, keeping in-frame beta chains. Records with the same CDR3 protein are collapsed into one entry carrying the most frequent genes and DNA. The V and J calls were determined by TCRdb, not by the authors. For this sample there are 300,000 to 500,000 distinct CDR3 sequences; less than 25% appear just once. Around 21% of the sample is taken by the ten largest.

Here the chain combines TRBV7-8 and TRBJ1-1; a tentative D match to TRBD1 spans 5 bases. The sample in question was peripheral blood mononuclear cells (PBMCs), obtained when the disease was refractory, from a patient treated with antithyroid drugs. This receptor was identified in a female donor with Graves disease. The sequence in DNA is TGTGCCAGCAGCTTAGAGGCGGGACCGACCTCTGAAGCTTTCTTT. It specifies CASSLEAGPTSEAFF.